This entry lists 8 T cell receptor beta chains sequenced from one sample in a study of shared T cell receptors in the human thymus. Profiled with immunoSEQ multiplex PCR; TCRdb holds only in-frame clones, not every one. Among hundreds of thousands of clones listed, 80% to 90% were seen once. These data also featured in a second study, about human thymus T cells.

Sample: thymocytes. Receptor source: a boy under two years old with a congenital heart defect.

V gene TRBV14 combines with J gene TRBJ2-1; 8 nucleotides agree with TRBD2. With 3 bases clipped from V and 4 bases from J, the junction kept 17 bases outside the gene matches. The CDR3 sequence is 19 residues long. The germline gives CDR1 SGHDN, CDR2 FVKESK. The CDR3, as DNA: TGTGCCAGCAGCCATCTAGAGGCCAGTTCTAGCGGGCCTTACAATGAGCAGTTCTTC. It specifies CASSHLEASSSGPYNEQFF.

The V and J genes are TRBV5-1 and TRBJ1-3; TRBD1 is a possible D gene (5 bases). The CDR3 sequence is 16 residues long. Trimming removed 0 bases from V and 0 bases from J, with 10 bases in between. Germline-derived CDR1 and CDR2 are SGHRS and YFSETQ. CDR3 region: CASSLVRAYSGNTIYF. CDR3 coding DNA: TGCGCCAGCAGCTTGGTCAGGGCCTACTCTGGAAACACCATATATTTT.

The chain employs TRBV5-6 and TRBJ2-2; 12 bases fit TRBD2. V shed 4 bases and J 4 bases; nucleotides not matched to a gene: 5. The CDR3 length is 16 residues. Germline V CDR1 and CDR2: SGHDT, YYEEEE. CDR3 in DNA: TGTGCCAGCAGCGTGACTAGCGGGGGTTTCACCGGGGAGCTGTTTTTT. It codes for CASSVTSGGFTGELFF.

This rearrangement joins TRBV4-1 to TRBJ1-1, with D possibly being TRBD1 (6 bases). Germline CDR1 reads MGHRA; CDR2 reads YSYEKL. This CDR3 is 14 amino acids long. V was trimmed by 3 bases and J by 0 bases, leaving 8 bases between them. CDR3 region: CASSHGQMNTEAFF. The CDR3, as DNA: TGCGCCAGCAGCCATGGACAGATGAACACTGAAGCTTTCTTT.

This clone was seen only once. The chain recombines TRBV4-3 with TRBJ2-5, with TRBD2 identical over 13 bases. The germline CDR1 and CDR2 sequences are LGHNA and YSLEER. This CDR3 spans 18 amino acids. J gave up 2 bases and V 1 base, and 7 bases lay outside the gene matches. As DNA, the CDR3 is TGCGCCAGCAGCCAAGCCTCCGAACTAGCGGGAGGGCAAGAGACCCAGTACTTC. Amino acid sequence: CASSQASELAGGQETQYF.

The gene calls are TRBV14 and TRBJ1-1, with 9 nucleotides matching TRBD1. Germline CDR1 and CDR2: SGHDN and FVKESK. V shed 3 bases and J 2 bases; nucleotides not matched to a gene: 4. This CDR3 is built from 15 residues. The CDR3 sequence is CASSQTGGVNTEAFF. CDR3 coding DNA: TGTGCCAGCAGCCAGACAGGGGGAGTTAACACTGAAGCTTTCTTT.

The chain has TRBV6-6 and TRBJ1-1; 11 bases fit TRBD1. After removal of 4 bases from V and 5 bases from J, the junction contained 6 bases not matched to a gene. CDR3 size: 15 residues. Germline CDR1 and CDR2: MNHNY and SVGAGI (reference sequence). In DNA, the CDR3 is TGTGCCAGCAGTTCCCCGGGACAGGGGGGGACTGAAGCTTTCTTT. The encoded protein is CASSSPGQGGTEAFF.

The count of this clone is one. The chain couples TRBV19 to TRBJ1-5; a weak D match, TRBD1 (5 bases). The germline V and J ends were trimmed by 5 bases and 2 bases, with 19 bases remaining between them. The V gene's germline CDR1 is LNHDA and CDR2 SQIVND (reference sequence). This CDR3 has 17 residues. CDR3 coding DNA: TGTGCCAGTAGTCCCTGTGTAGGGGATGTAGGCAATCAGCCCCAGCATTTT. Residues: CASSPCVGDVGNQPQHF.